This T cell receptor beta chain derives from a study of cytomegalovirus exposure and HLA in healthy donors. Study-wide findings and caveats: In terms of immune exposure information, only CMV serostatus was available. Highly shared sequence variants in one cluster were likely a sequencing artifact. After further analysis at a later stage, 16,951 TCR beta sequences were associated with HLA alleles at 0.05 false discovery rate. Across donors, sequencing depth was assumed by presence/absence analyses to be roughly uniform.

A remark on this clone: Its target is unknown.

The PCR was carried out with 60 Vbeta primers and 13 Jbeta primers. Profiled with immunoSEQ multiplex PCR; TCRdb holds only in-frame clones, not every one. The data contain some 40,000 clones, about 53% of them singletons. This TCR was sampled from a woman between 40 and 55 years old in good health and CMV-seropositive. Sequenced: PBMCs.

The DNA of the CDR3 is TGTGCCAGCAGCCAAGTTTCCGGGGACACTGAAGCTTTCTTT. It is translated as CASSQVSGDTEAFF. This chain connects TRBV4-2 to TRBJ1-1; the D is unclear. Germline-derived CDR1 and CDR2 are LGHNA and YNFKEQ. This CDR3 region has 14 residues. V gave up 1 base and J gave up 3 bases, with 9 bases separating them.